The T cell receptor (beta chain) under discussion was sequenced for a study of blood T cell repertoires in COVID-19. Study-level background: Both acute and convalescent COVID-19 samples were obtained from the United States, Italy and Spain. The analysed material was cDNA or gDNA that came from T cells, B-cell-depleted T cells, or PBMCs.

The germline V gene has CDR1 MNHEY and CDR2 SMNVEV (reference sequence). Trimming removed 6 bases from V and 4 bases from J; junction bases left unmatched: 7. The length of the CDR3 is 14 residues. Authors' methods: Quantification of nucleated cells was approximated via reference gene primer amplification. Sequencing was performed with immunoSEQ multiplex PCR; in TCRdb, only in-frame clones are kept and a portion is missing. That table supplies the V and J calls and clone size; D and trimming were determined from the DNA. The sample has about 70,000 clones; more than 90% are singletons. Sequencing was performed on peripheral blood. The source of this sequence is a human donor in a cohort sampled during active COVID-19. The chain combines TRBV27 with TRBJ2-5; 8 positions match TRBD1. The CDR3 DNA is TGTGCCAGCAGCCCCCCAGGGGGCCGAGAGACCCAGTACTTC. This gives the protein CASSPPGGRETQYF.